Presented here are 13 T cell receptor beta chains from one specimen sequenced in a study of T cell responses to AZD1222 COVID-19 vaccine. Measured with immunoSEQ multiplex PCR; TCRdb has only the in-frame clones, and not every one. The table shows 85,000 to 110,000 clones, with around 90% occurring only once. This sample comprised peripheral blood, obtained on day 0 of AZD1222 vaccination. These receptors were taken from an adult in good health.

The rearrangement links TRBV24-1 to TRBJ1-2; TRBD1 aligns across 7 bases. Germline assignment: CDR1 KGHDR and CDR2 SFDVKD. V lost 8 bases, J lost 4 bases, and 24 bases stayed unmatched. This CDR3 has 19 amino acids. The CDR3 region has the DNA TGTGCCACCAATACCCTAGACAGGGAGGAAATTTTTTGGGCCTATGGCTACACCTTC. Its translation: CATNTLDREEIFWAYGYTF.

The chain combines TRBV11-3 with TRBJ2-1, with 8 bases aligning to TRBD1. CDR3 length equals 15 residues. The V gene end was trimmed by 5 bases and the J gene end by 0 bases; junction bases not matched to a gene: 3. Germline assignment: CDR1 SGHNT and CDR2 YENEEA. Here the CDR3 reads CASSLQGGSYNEQFF. CDR3 DNA: TGTGCCAGCAGCCTACAGGGGGGCTCCTACAATGAGCAGTTCTTC.

The chain is built from TRBV6-4 and TRBJ1-5; a weak D match, TRBD1 (6 bases). The CDR3 covers 15 residues. With 3 bases removed from V and 0 bases from J, the gap between germline ends came to 9 bases. Looked up from germline, CDR1 is MRHNA and CDR2 is SNTAGT. CDR3 nucleotide sequence: TGTGCCAGCAGTGAACAGGGAAATAGCAATCAGCCCCAGCATTTT. Translated, it gives CASSEQGNSNQPQHF.

The chain recombines TRBV18 with TRBJ1-1; the D is unclear. Trimming removed 0 bases at V and 1 base at J, with 12 bases between. Germline CDR1 KGHSH, CDR2 LQKENI. The CDR3 totals 16 residues. The CDR3 reads CASSPPSGIGNTEAFF. The CDR3 DNA follows: TGTGCCAGCTCACCACCATCCGGGATAGGGAACACTGAAGCTTTCTTT.

J is TRBJ1-6 and V is TRBV6-6; D is ambiguous. CDR1 is MNHNY and CDR2 is SVGAGI in the germline V gene (reference sequence). This CDR3 is built from 18 residues. Between the trimmed V and J ends, which lost 5 bases and 4 bases, there was a span of 21 bases. CDR3 sequence (DNA): TGTGCCAGCAGTCCATCGAGACTTGCGAATCAGTATAATTCACCCCTCCACTTT. Amino acids: CASSPSRLANQYNSPLHF.

As DNA, the CDR3 is TGTGCCAGCAGCCTCCAAGTCACATCTGGAAACACCATATATTTT. Its translation: CASSLQVTSGNTIYF. The chain carries TRBV7-8 and TRBJ1-3; D uncertain. Per germline, CDR1 SGHVS and CDR2 FQNEAQ. The CDR3 spans 15 residues. Trimming stripped 5 bases from V and 1 base from J, with 12 bases between.

This chain links TRBV19 with TRBJ2-7, with D perhaps matching TRBD1 or TRBD2 (6 bases each). The germline gives CDR1 LNHDA, CDR2 SQIVND (reference sequence). The V end was cut by 8 bases, the J end by 0 bases, with 11 bases between. CDR3 length: 13 residues. In DNA form, the CDR3 reads TGTGCCAGTGAGGGGGGTAGCTCCTACGAGCAGTACTTC. Translated, it gives CASEGGSSYEQYF.

The chain links TRBV5-1 to TRBJ1-3, with D perhaps TRBD1 (5 bases). Germline lookup yields CDR1 SGHRS and CDR2 YFSETQ. The CDR3 loop spans 15 amino acids. V was cut by 4 bases and J by 4 bases, with 15 bases left in between. CDR3 sequence: CASSPGGTAGNTIYF. CDR3 nucleotides: TGCGCCAGCAGCCCCGGGGGTACAGCAGGAAACACCATATATTTT. The entire variable domain, with the rest obtained from reference TRBV5-1 and TRBJ1-3, is as follows: KAGVTQTPRYLIKTRGQQVTLSCSPISGHRSVSWYQQTPGQGLQFLFEYFSETQRNKGNFPGRFSGRQFSNSRSEMNVSTLELGDSALYLCASSPGGTAGNTIYFGEGSWLTVV.

The chain combines TRBV10-3 with TRBJ2-7; D not resolved. CDR1 is ENHRY and CDR2 is SYGVKD in the germline V gene. V lost 6 bases, J lost 5 bases, and 14 bases lay in between. This CDR3 contains 13 residues. The CDR3 spells CAISLPTDNEQYF. In DNA, the CDR3 is TGTGCCATCAGCTTACCTACAGACAACGAGCAGTACTTC.

Worth noting for this clone: A read error may produce the germline difference seen at one junction end. V and J are TRBV24-1 and TRBJ1-2; 7 bases line up with TRBD1. CDR1 KGHDR and CDR2 SFDVKD come from the germline V gene. This CDR3 comprises 14 residues. In DNA, the CDR3 is TGTGTCACCAGTGATCCGACAGGGAACTATGGCTACACCTTC. This encodes CVTSDPTGNYGYTF.

The chain's CDR3 is CASSPQGAPRYTF. In nucleotides, the CDR3 is TGTGCCAGCAGCCCACAGGGGGCCCCGCGCTACACCTTC. This chain links TRBV6-6 with TRBJ1-2; TRBD1 matches at 9 bases. Germline CDR1 is MNHNY and CDR2 is SVGAGI (reference sequence). This CDR3 contains 13 residues. Germline trimming cut 6 bases from V and 9 bases from J; bases unmatched to any gene: 8.

The chain combines TRBV29-1 with TRBJ2-5, with 7 bases lining up with TRBD1. Germline values: CDR1 SQVTM, CDR2 ANQGSEA. The ends lost 3 bases at V and 2 bases at J; junction bases unmatched: 6. CDR3 length equals 14 residues. CDR3 coding DNA: TGCAGCGTTGAGAATAGGGGGCCACAAGAGACCCAGTACTTC. Protein product: CSVENRGPQETQYF.

This clone was detected only once. The chain combines TRBV6-5 with TRBJ2-5; 8 bases align to TRBD2. Germline V gene data show CDR1 as MNHEY and CDR2 as SVGAGI. V dropped 11 bases and J dropped 5; count of bases not matched to a gene: 10. The CDR3 runs to 13 residues. The chain's CDR3 is CAGARGAGETQYF. Here the CDR3 DNA reads TGTGCCGGGGCGCGGGGGGCCGGGGAGACCCAGTACTTC.